Shown below are 4 T cell receptor beta chains from a single sample sequenced in a study of long-term antiretroviral therapy in people with HIV. A v3.0 immunoSEQ assay was performed at survey level. The repertoire was sequenced with immunoSEQ multiplex PCR; TCRdb's copy has only in-frame clones and lacks some. The sample lists about 43,000 clones; approximately 86% were seen once. Source: unsorted PBMCs, taken 0.1 years before starting antiretroviral therapy. All receptors come from a woman aged 50 to 65 with HIV.

The V gene is TRBV27, the J gene TRBJ2-3; D is undetermined. This CDR3 is 16 amino acids long. The germline V and J ends were trimmed by 7 bases and 0 bases, with 17 bases remaining between them. The V gene's germline CDR1 is MNHEY and CDR2 SMNVEV (reference sequence). CDR3 bases: TGTGCCAGCATGTCCGGGCTTCGACTTAGCACAGATACGCAGTATTTT. Translation gives CASMSGLRLSTDTQYF.

V usage is TRBV4-1 and J usage is TRBJ1-5; D gene ambiguous. The germline V gene encodes CDR1 MGHRA and CDR2 YSYEKL. Trimming left V 3 bases short and J 0 bases short, with 12 bases between. The CDR3 loop spans 16 amino acids. CDR3 region: CASSQAATDSNQPQHF. CDR3 DNA: TGCGCCAGCAGCCAGGCTGCCACCGATAGCAATCAGCCCCAGCATTTT.

DNA of the CDR3: TGTGCCAGCAGCTTGGAGGCCCTGGGAAACTATGGCTACACCTTC. Residues: CASSLEALGNYGYTF. The chain couples TRBV7-9 to TRBJ1-2; D not certain. The CDR3 has 15 amino acids. Germline V lookup: CDR1 SEHNR, CDR2 FQNEAQ (reference sequence). Trimming took 3 bases from V and 2 from J, leaving 13 bases between them. The full variable domain, rest sourced from reference TRBV7-9 and TRBJ1-2, is DTGVSQNPRHKITKRGQNVTFRCDPISEHNRLYWYRQTLGQGPEFLTYFQNEAQLEKSRLLSDRFSAERPKGSFSTLEIQRTEQGDSAMYLCASSLEALGNYGYTFGSGTRLTVV.

The chain employs TRBV5-5 and TRBJ2-2, with 8 bases fitting TRBD1. The ends lost 1 base at V and 0 bases at J; junction bases unmatched: 2. Germline CDR1 is SGHKS and CDR2 is YYEKEE (reference sequence). The CDR3 sequence is 16 residues long. The CDR3 DNA reads as TGTGCCAGCAGCTTGTTGACAGGGGCGAACACCGGGGAGCTGTTTTTT. It codes for CASSLLTGANTGELFF. The full variable domain, with the rest looked up from reference TRBV5-5 and TRBJ2-2, is DAGVTQSPTHLIKTRGQQVTLRCSPISGHKSVSWYQQVLGQGPQFIFQYYEKEERGRGNFPDRFSARQFPNYSSELNVNALLLGDSALYLCASSLLTGANTGELFFGEGSRLTVL.